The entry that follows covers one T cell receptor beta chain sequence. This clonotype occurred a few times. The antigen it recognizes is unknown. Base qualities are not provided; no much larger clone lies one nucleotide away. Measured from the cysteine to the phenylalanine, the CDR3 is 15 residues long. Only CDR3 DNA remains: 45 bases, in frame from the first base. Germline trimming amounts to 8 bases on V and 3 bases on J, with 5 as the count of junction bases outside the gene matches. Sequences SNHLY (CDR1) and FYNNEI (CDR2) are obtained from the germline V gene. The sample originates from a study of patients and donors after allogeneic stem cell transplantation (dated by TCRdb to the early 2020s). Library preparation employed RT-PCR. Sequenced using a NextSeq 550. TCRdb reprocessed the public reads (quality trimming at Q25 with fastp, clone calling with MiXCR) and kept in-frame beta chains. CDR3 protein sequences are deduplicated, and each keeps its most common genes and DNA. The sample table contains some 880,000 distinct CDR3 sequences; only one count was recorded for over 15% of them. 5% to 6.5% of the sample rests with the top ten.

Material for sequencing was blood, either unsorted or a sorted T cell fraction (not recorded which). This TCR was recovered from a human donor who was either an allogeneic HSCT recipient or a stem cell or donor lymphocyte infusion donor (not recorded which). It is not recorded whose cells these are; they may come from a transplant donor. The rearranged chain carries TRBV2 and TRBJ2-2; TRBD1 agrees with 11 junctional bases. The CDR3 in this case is CASDGQGAHTGELFF. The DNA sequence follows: TGTGCCAGCGATGGACAGGGGGCGCACACCGGGGAGCTGTTTTTT.